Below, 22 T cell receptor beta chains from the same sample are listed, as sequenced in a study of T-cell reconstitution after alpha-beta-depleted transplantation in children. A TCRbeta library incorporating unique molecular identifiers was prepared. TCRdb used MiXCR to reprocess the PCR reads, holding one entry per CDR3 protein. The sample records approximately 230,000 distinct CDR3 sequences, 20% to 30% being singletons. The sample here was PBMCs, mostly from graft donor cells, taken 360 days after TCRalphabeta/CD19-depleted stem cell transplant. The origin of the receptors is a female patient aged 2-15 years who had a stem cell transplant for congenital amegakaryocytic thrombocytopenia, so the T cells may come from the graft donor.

The CDR3 loop is CASSFPPPREETQYF. In DNA, the CDR3 is TGTGCCAGCAGCTTCCCGCCCCCCAGGGAAGAGACCCAGTACTTC. The chain couples TRBV7-9 to TRBJ2-5, with D maybe TRBD1 (5 bases). Looked up from germline, CDR1 is SEHNR and CDR2 is FQNEAQ (reference sequence). This CDR3 region has 15 residues. V was shortened by 3 bases and J by 3 bases, with 14 bases between the two germline ends.

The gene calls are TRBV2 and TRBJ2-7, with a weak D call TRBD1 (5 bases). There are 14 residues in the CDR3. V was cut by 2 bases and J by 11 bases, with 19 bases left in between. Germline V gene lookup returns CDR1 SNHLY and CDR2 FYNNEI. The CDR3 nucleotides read TGTGCCAGCAGTGAATACCACGTCGAAGGGGTAAAGTACTTC. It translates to CASSEYHVEGVKYF. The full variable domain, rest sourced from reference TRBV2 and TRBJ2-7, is EPEVTQTPSHQVTQMGQEVILRCVPISNHLYFYWYRQILGQKVEFLVSFYNNEISEKSEIFDDQFSVERPDGSNFTLKIRSTKLEDSAMYFCASSEYHVEGVKYFGPGTRLTVT.

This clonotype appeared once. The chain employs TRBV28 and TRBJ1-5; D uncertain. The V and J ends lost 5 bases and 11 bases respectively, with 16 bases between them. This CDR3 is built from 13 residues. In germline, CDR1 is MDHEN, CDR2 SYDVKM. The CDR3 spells CASSVGRRQSQHF. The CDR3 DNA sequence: TGTGCCAGCAGTGTAGGACGGAGGCAGTCCCAGCATTTT.

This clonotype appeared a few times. The CDR3 nucleotides are TGTGCCACCAGCAGAGAGGGAGGGCCCTATGGCTACACCTTC. It is translated as CATSREGGPYGYTF. The V gene is TRBV15, the J gene TRBJ1-2; D is unclear. From germline, CDR1 is LNHNV and CDR2 YYDKDF (reference sequence). V was trimmed by 0 bases and J by 4 bases, leaving 9 bases between them. This CDR3 is 14 amino acids long.

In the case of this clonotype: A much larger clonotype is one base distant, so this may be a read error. CDR3 nucleotides: TGTGCCAGCATTGAAACGGGACTCCGCTACGAGCAGTACTTC. Protein sequence: CASIETGLRYEQYF. The genes are TRBV28 and TRBJ2-7; tentative D call: TRBD2 (6 bases). The CDR3 sequence is 14 residues long. The V end was cut by 7 bases, the J end by 3 bases, with 16 bases between. Germline assignment: CDR1 MDHEN and CDR2 SYDVKM.

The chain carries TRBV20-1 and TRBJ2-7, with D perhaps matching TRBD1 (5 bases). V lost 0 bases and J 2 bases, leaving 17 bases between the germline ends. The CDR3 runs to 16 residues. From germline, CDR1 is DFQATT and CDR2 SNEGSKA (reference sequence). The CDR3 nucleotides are TGCAGTGCTAGAGATCTCGTTGAGAACAGGCCCTACGAGCAGTACTTC. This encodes CSARDLVENRPYEQYF.

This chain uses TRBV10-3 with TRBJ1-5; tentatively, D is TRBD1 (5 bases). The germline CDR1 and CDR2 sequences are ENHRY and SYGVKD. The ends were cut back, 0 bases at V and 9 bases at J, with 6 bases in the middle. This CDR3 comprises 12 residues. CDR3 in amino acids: CAISESRGPQHF. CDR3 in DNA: TGTGCCATCAGTGAGTCAAGGGGGCCCCAGCATTTT.

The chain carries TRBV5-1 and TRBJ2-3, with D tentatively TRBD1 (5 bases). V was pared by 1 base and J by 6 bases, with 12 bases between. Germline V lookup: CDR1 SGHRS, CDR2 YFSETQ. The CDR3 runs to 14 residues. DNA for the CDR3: TGCGCCAGCAGCTTGAAAGGGGTTCCGGATACGCAGTATTTT. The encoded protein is CASSLKGVPDTQYF. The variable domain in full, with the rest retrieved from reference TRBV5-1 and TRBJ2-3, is KAGVTQTPRYLIKTRGQQVTLSCSPISGHRSVSWYQQTPGQGLQFLFEYFSETQRNKGNFPGRFSGRQFSNSRSEMNVSTLELGDSALYLCASSLKGVPDTQYFGPGTRLTVL.

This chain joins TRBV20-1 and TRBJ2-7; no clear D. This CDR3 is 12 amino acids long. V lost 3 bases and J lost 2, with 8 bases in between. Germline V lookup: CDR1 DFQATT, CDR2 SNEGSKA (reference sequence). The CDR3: CSARGSPYEQYF. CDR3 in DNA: TGCAGTGCTAGGGGCAGCCCCTACGAGCAGTACTTC.

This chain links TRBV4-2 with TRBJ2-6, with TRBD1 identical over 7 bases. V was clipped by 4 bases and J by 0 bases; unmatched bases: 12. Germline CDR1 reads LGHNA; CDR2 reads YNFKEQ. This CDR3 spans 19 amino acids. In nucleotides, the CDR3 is TGTGCCAGCAGCCGTATACGGGACAGTAAAATCTCTGGGGCCAACGTCCTGACTTTC. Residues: CASSRIRDSKISGANVLTF.

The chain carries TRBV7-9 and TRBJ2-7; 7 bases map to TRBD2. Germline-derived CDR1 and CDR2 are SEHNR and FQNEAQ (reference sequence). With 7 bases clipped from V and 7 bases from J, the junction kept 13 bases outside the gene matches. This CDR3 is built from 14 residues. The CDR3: CASTYREGAIEQYF. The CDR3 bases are TGTGCCAGCACCTATAGGGAGGGTGCAATAGAGCAGTACTTC.

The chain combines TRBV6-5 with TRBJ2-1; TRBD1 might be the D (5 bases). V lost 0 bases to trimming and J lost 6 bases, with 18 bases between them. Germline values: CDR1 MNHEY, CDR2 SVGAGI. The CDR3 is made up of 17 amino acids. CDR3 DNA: TGTGCCAGCAGTTACTCGAAGGCGGCAGGGAACGGCAATGAGCAGTTCTTC. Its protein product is CASSYSKAAGNGNEQFF.

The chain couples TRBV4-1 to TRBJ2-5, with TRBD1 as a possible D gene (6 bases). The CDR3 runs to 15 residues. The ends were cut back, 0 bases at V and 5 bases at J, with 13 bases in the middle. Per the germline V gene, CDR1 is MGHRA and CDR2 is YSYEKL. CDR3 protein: CASSQDARGYETQYF. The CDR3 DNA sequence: TGCGCCAGCAGCCAAGATGCCAGGGGTTATGAGACCCAGTACTTC.

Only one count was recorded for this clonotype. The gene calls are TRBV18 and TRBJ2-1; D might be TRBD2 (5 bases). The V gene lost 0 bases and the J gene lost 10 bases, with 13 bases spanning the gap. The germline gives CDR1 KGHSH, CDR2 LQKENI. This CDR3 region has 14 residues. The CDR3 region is CASSPPSGVWEQFF. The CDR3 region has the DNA TGTGCCAGCTCACCACCCTCCGGGGTATGGGAGCAGTTCTTC.

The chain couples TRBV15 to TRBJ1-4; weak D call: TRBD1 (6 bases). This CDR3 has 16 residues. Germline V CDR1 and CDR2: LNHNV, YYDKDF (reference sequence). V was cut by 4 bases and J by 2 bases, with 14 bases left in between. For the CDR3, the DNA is TGTGCCACCAGCAAAGGGCGGGGGGGCACTAATGAAAAACTGTTTTTT. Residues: CATSKGRGGTNEKLFF.

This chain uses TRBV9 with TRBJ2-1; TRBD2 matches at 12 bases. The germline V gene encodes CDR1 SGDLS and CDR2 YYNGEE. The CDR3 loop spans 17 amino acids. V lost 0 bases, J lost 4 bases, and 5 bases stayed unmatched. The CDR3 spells CASSVASSGRVYNEQFF. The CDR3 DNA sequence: TGTGCCAGCAGCGTAGCGTCTAGCGGGAGGGTGTACAATGAGCAGTTCTTC.

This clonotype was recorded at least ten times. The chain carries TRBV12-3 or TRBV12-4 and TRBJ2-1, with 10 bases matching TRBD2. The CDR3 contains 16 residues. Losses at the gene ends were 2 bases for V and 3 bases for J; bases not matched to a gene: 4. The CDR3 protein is CASSLRAGGIYNEQFF. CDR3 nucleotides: TGTGCCAGCAGTTTAAGAGCGGGGGGGATCTACAATGAGCAGTTCTTC.

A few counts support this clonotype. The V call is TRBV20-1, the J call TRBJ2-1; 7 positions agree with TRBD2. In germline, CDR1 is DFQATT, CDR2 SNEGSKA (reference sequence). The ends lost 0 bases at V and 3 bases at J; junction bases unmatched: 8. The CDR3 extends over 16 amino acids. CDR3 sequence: CSARERASGDYNEQFF. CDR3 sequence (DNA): TGCAGTGCTAGAGAAAGGGCAAGCGGGGACTACAATGAGCAGTTCTTC.

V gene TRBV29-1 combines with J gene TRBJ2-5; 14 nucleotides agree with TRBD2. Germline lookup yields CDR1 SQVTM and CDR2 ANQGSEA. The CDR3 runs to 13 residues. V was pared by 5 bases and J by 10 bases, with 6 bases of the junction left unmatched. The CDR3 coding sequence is TGCAGCGTTAGACTAGCGGGGGGGCCTGACCAGTACTTC. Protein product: CSVRLAGGPDQYF. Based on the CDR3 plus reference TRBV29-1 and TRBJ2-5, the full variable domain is SAVISQKPSRDICQRGTSLTIQCQVDSQVTMMFWYRQQPGQSLTLIATANQGSEATYESGFVIDKFPISRPNLTFSTLTVSNMSPEDSSIYLCSVRLAGGPDQYFGPGTRLLVL.

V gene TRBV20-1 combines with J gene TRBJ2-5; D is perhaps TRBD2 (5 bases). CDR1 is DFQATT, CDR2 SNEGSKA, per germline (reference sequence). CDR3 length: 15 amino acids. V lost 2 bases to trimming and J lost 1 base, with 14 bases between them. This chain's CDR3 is CSARSPGGGQETQYF. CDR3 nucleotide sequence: TGCAGTGCTAGATCTCCCGGAGGTGGCCAAGAGACCCAGTACTTC.

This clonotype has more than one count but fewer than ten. The CDR3 DNA follows: TGTGCCAGCAGGCCCCAGGCGGGGACCCAGTACTTC. Its protein is CASRPQAGTQYF. J is TRBJ2-5 and V is TRBV6-2 or TRBV6-3; the D gene is possibly TRBD2 (5 bases). V lost 6 bases to trimming and J lost 7 bases, with 12 bases between them. The CDR3 has 12 amino acids. CDR1 is MNHEY, CDR2 SVGEGT, per germline.

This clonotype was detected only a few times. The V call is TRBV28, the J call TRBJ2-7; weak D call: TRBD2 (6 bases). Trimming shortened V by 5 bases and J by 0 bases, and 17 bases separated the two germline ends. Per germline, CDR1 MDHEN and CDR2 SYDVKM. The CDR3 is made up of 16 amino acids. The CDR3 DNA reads TGTGCCAGCAGTGCGACCGGGACTTACAGCTCCTACGAGCAGTACTTC. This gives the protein CASSATGTYSSYEQYF.